These T cell receptor beta chains were read from a single sample in a study of patients and donors after allogeneic stem cell transplantation. Each CDR3 protein gets one entry after TCRdb re-called the RT-PCR reads with MiXCR. This sample carries 400,000 to 450,000 distinct CDR3 sequences, 16% of them seen once, and the ten largest clones take around 7.9%. Input material: blood, either unsorted or a sorted T cell fraction (not recorded which). The receptors derive from a human donor who was either an allogeneic HSCT recipient or a stem cell or donor lymphocyte infusion donor (not recorded which). It is not recorded whose cells these are; they may come from a transplant donor. CDR3s include the opening cysteine and the closing phenylalanine or tryptophan. Each record gives: V gene, D gene, J gene, CDR3 length, clone size, CDR3 DNA, CDR3 protein. D genes are given only for firm matches. Only some rows state a clone size, as once, few, many or a class for expanded clones.

TRBV29-1	NA	TRBJ1-1	13	few	TGCAGCGCGGACGGACGGCAGAACACTGAAGCTTTCTTT	CSADGRQNTEAFF
TRBV4-1	NA	TRBJ2-3	16	many	TGCGCCAGCAGCCAAGTAGGTGGCGGGGTGAGAGATACGCAGTATTTT	CASSQVGGGVRDTQYF
TRBV15	NA	TRBJ1-2	14	few	TGTGCCACCAGCAGAACCAGGGGCCTGAATGGCTACACCTTC	CATSRTRGLNGYTF
TRBV24-1	TRBD1	TRBJ2-5	15	NA	TGTGCCACCAGTGACCCGGGACAGGACCAAGAGACCCAGTACTTC	CATSDPGQDQETQYF
TRBV4-1	TRBD2	TRBJ2-1	17	NA	TGCGCCAGCAGCCAAAGGGTCCAGCGGGAGGTGCTCAATGAGCAGTTCTTC	CASSQRVQREVLNEQFF
TRBV5-1	NA	TRBJ2-5	15	NA	TGCGCCAGCACCTTGGGACAGCGGGGTCAGGAGACCCAGTACTTC	CASTLGQRGQETQYF
TRBV12-3/TRBV12-4	NA	TRBJ2-1	15	few	TGTGCCAGCAGTTTTACAGCGGTTACCTACAATGAGCAGTTCTTC	CASSFTAVTYNEQFF
TRBV6-5	NA	TRBJ2-3	15	NA	TGTGCCAGCAGTTTGGCCCCTACCCGCACAGATACGCAGTATTTT	CASSLAPTRTDTQYF
TRBV9	TRBD2	TRBJ2-2	16	few	TGTGCCAGCAGCGTCACCGGGACTACGAACACCGGGGAGCTGTTTTTT	CASSVTGTTNTGELFF
TRBV5-1	TRBD1	TRBJ1-5	14	NA	TGCGCCAGCAGCTTGTCAGGGGGCGAACAGCCCCAGCATTTT	CASSLSGGEQPQHF
TRBV5-1	TRBD1	TRBJ1-5	12	NA	TGCGCCAGCAGCCTAGGGACAGGCGGCCAGCATTTT	CASSLGTGGQHF
TRBV19	NA	TRBJ2-3	18	NA	TGTGCCAGTAGCAGCCGAGGATGGACAGAGGATAGCACAGATACGCAGTATTTT	CASSSRGWTEDSTDTQYF
TRBV11-2	NA	TRBJ2-1	15	many	TGTGCCAGCAGCGGGGCCAGGGTCCCACACAATGAGCAGTTCTTC	CASSGARVPHNEQFF
TRBV5-1	NA	TRBJ1-2	12	NA	TGCGCCAGCAGCGATTCGGGACGAGGCTACACCTTC	CASSDSGRGYTF
TRBV10-3	NA	TRBJ2-2	17	many	TGTGCCATCCCTGTCCTCGAAGCGGGCGTGAACACCGGGGAGCTGTTTTTT	CAIPVLEAGVNTGELFF
TRBV20-1	NA	TRBJ2-5	12	few	TGCAGTGCGCGGGCGGCTGCAGAGACCCAGTACTTC	CSARAAAETQYF
TRBV24-1	TRBD1	TRBJ2-2	13	few	TGTGCCACCAGGACAGGGACCACCGGGGAGCTGTTTTTT	CATRTGTTGELFF
TRBV12-3/TRBV12-4	NA	TRBJ1-3	12	many	TGTGCCAGCAGTTTAGGTGGAAACACCATATATTTT	CASSLGGNTIYF
TRBV10-3	NA	TRBJ2-7	13	few	TGTGCCGTCCGGGGCGCGAGCTCCTACGAGCAGTACTTC	CAVRGASSYEQYF
TRBV10-3	TRBD1	TRBJ1-2	13	many	TGTGCCATCAGTGTCGAGGGGGCCTATGGCTACACCTTC	CAISVEGAYGYTF
TRBV20-1	TRBD2	TRBJ2-4	15	few	TGCAGTGCTAAAATGGGGAGCGGGGGGGAGAACATTCAGTACTTC	CSAKMGSGGENIQYF
TRBV30	NA	TRBJ1-2	11	few	TGTGCCTGGAGTGAAGGCAAGAGCTACACCTTC	CAWSEGKSYTF
TRBV6-1	TRBD2	TRBJ2-5	14	few	TGTGCCAGCAGTGCCCTAGCGGGAAGAGAGACCCAGTACTTC	CASSALAGRETQYF
TRBV11-2	NA	TRBJ2-7	14	NA	TGTGCCAGCAGCTTAGGTCACAGGCCCTACGAGCAGTACTTC	CASSLGHRPYEQYF
TRBV20-1	NA	TRBJ1-1	13	many	TGCAGTGCAAGGAGGGGCGGGGACACTGAAGCTTTCTTT	CSARRGGDTEAFF